Following are 31 T cell receptor beta chains from one sample sequenced in a study of T cell responses to AZD1222 COVID-19 vaccine. The protocol was immunoSEQ multiplex PCR, while the TCRdb copy is restricted to in-frame clones and leaves out a portion. This table holds 150,000 or so clones, 91% found once. The input for sequencing was peripheral blood, taken on day 0 of AZD1222 vaccination. These TCRs come from an adult in good health.

J is TRBJ2-7 and V is TRBV10-3, with 7 nucleotides matching TRBD1. CDR3 size: 14 residues. V gave up 4 bases and J gave up 4 bases; unmatched junction bases: 7. Looked up from germline, CDR1 is ENHRY and CDR2 is SYGVKD. CDR3 amino acids: CAISASGTEYEQYF. DNA of the CDR3: TGTGCCATCAGTGCATCCGGGACAGAGTACGAGCAGTACTTC.

The gene calls are TRBV7-8 and TRBJ1-1; 9 bases line up with TRBD1. Germline assignment: CDR1 SGHVS and CDR2 FQNEAQ. J was trimmed by 3 bases and V by 4 bases; bases with no gene match: 6. This CDR3 has 15 residues. In DNA, the CDR3 is TGTGCCAGCAGCTCCGGACAGGGGAGGTACACTGAAGCTTTCTTT. The encoded protein is CASSSGQGRYTEAFF.

The rearrangement links TRBV12-2 to TRBJ1-2. TRBV12-2 is a pseudogene segment. This CDR3 has 18 residues. The CDR3 DNA sequence: TGTGCAAGTCGCTCCCCCGCCCACCGGAGTCCAGGACACTATGGCTACACCTTC. Translated: CASRSPAHRSPGHYGYTF.

The chain recombines TRBV7-9 with TRBJ1-1; D is unresolved. V gave up 5 bases and J gave up 3 bases, with 10 bases separating them. Germline values: CDR1 SEHNR, CDR2 FQNEAQ (reference sequence). This CDR3 has 13 residues. The CDR3 DNA sequence: TGTGCCAGCAGCCCTCCGCGGGACACTGAAGCTTTCTTT. It is translated as CASSPPRDTEAFF.

The rearrangement uses TRBV19 and TRBJ2-1; D possibly corresponds to TRBD1 (5 bases). The germline V gene has CDR1 LNHDA and CDR2 SQIVND (reference sequence). The length of the CDR3 is 15 residues. With 7 bases removed from V and 2 bases from J, the gap between germline ends came to 15 bases. CDR3 nucleotide sequence: TGTGCCAGTAATGGGGCTCTGGCACCCTACAATGAGCAGTTCTTC. This gives the protein CASNGALAPYNEQFF.

This clone was observed once. CDR3 coding DNA: TGTGCCAGCTCAACTGGACAGCTCCAAGAGACCCAGTACTTC. Translating it yields CASSTGQLQETQYF. The chain uses TRBV18 and TRBJ2-5; D is perhaps TRBD1 (6 bases). In germline, CDR1 is KGHSH, CDR2 LQKENI. V was trimmed by 5 bases and J by 1 base, leaving 11 bases between them. The CDR3 is 14 amino acids.

The chain couples TRBV30 to TRBJ2-2, with 7 positions matching TRBD1. Per the germline V gene, CDR1 is GTSNPN and CDR2 is SVGIG (reference sequence). This CDR3 is 15 amino acids long. J was trimmed by 6 bases and V by 8 bases; bases with no gene match: 15. The CDR3 reads CAGLPWTGWAGELFF. The CDR3 DNA reads TGTGCCGGATTACCTTGGACAGGTTGGGCCGGGGAGCTGTTTTTT.

This chain links TRBV4-1 with TRBJ1-5, with 9 bases aligning to TRBD1. CDR3 size: 20 residues. The trim removed 1 base at V and 1 base at J, leaving 14 bases unmatched. CDR1 and CDR2 (germline): MGHRA, YSYEKL. The CDR3 here is CASSQGGDREEFRSNQPQHF. Written as DNA, the CDR3 is TGCGCCAGCAGCCAAGGGGGGGACAGGGAAGAGTTTCGGAGCAATCAGCCCCAGCATTTT.

The chain employs TRBV7-6 and TRBJ2-7; TRBD2 matches 7 bases. The germline gives CDR1 SGHVS, CDR2 FNYEAQ. The CDR3 is 17 residues long. V lost 0 bases, J lost 0 bases, and 8 bases stayed unmatched. CDR3 loop: CASSLASVAGDSYEQYF. The CDR3 DNA reads TGTGCCAGCAGCTTAGCGTCGGTAGCGGGTGACTCCTACGAGCAGTACTTC.

The chain links TRBV9 to TRBJ2-7, with D possibly TRBD1 on 6 matching bases. This CDR3 region has 14 residues. Trimming stripped 4 bases from V and 3 bases from J, with 14 bases between. Germline V lookup: CDR1 SGDLS, CDR2 YYNGEE. The CDR3 sequence is CASSPQGFVYEQYF. The CDR3 nucleotides are TGTGCCAGCAGCCCGCAGGGGTTCGTCTACGAGCAGTACTTC. The full variable domain, its missing parts supplied by reference TRBV9 and TRBJ2-7, is DSGVTQTPKHLITATGQRVTLRCSPRSGDLSVYWYQQSLDQGLQFLIQYYNGEERAKGNILERFSAQQFPDLHSELNLSSLELGDSALYFCASSPQGFVYEQYFGPGTRLTVT.

J is TRBJ1-2 and V is TRBV7-9; TRBD1 is a possible D gene (5 bases). CDR3 length: 15 residues. Germline V lookup: CDR1 SEHNR, CDR2 FQNEAQ (reference sequence). Trimming took 2 bases from V and 2 from J, leaving 12 bases between them. The CDR3 DNA sequence: TGTGCCAGCAGCTTAATACTGCGGGGGAACTATGGCTACACCTTC. Protein sequence: CASSLILRGNYGYTF.

This clone has just one count. This rearrangement joins TRBV6-1 to TRBJ1-6; TRBD1 agrees at 9 bases. The CDR3 consists of 14 residues. The V gene's germline CDR1 is MNHNS and CDR2 SASEGT. With V trimmed by 3 bases and J by 10 bases, 4 bases remained unmatched. The CDR3 DNA is TGTGCCAGCAGTGAGGGGACAGGGAACTCACCCCTCCACTTT. This translates into CASSEGTGNSPLHF.

CDR3 amino acids: CASSPAPSGKIDTQYF. The CDR3 coding sequence is TGCGCCAGCAGCCCCGCCCCTAGCGGGAAAATAGATACGCAGTATTTT. This sequence joins TRBV4-3 and TRBJ2-3; 9 nucleotides match TRBD2. This CDR3 comprises 16 residues. Germline V gene lookup returns CDR1 LGHNA and CDR2 YSLEER. The junction had 10 bases not matched to a gene; V was cut back by 4 bases and J by 5 bases.

This chain connects TRBV14 to TRBJ2-7, with D tentatively TRBD1 (5 bases). Germline CDR1 is SGHDN and CDR2 is FVKESK. The CDR3 contains 15 residues. The ends were cut back, 0 bases at V and 2 bases at J, with 11 bases in the middle. CDR3 protein: CASSQDLGRAYEQYF. The CDR3 region has the DNA TGTGCCAGCAGCCAAGATCTTGGCAGGGCCTACGAGCAGTACTTC. Full variable domain (outside the CDR3, taken from reference TRBV14 and TRBJ2-7): EAGVTQFPSHSVIEKGQTVTLRCDPISGHDNLYWYRRVMGKEIKFLLHFVKESKQDESGMPNNRFLAERTGGTYSTLKVQPAELEDSGVYFCASSQDLGRAYEQYFGPGTRLTVT.

The CDR3 DNA sequence: TGTGCCATCAGGGGTGCTAGCGGGAGCCAAGAGACCCAGTACTTC. As protein: CAIRGASGSQETQYF. V gene TRBV10-3 combines with J gene TRBJ2-5; 10 bases match TRBD2. Germline CDR1 reads ENHRY; CDR2 reads SYGVKD. Unmatched junction bases numbered 5, after V lost 6 bases and J lost 1 base. The CDR3 has 15 amino acids.

The CDR3 DNA sequence: TGTGCCAGCAGTTACATGGGGACAGGGACCTACGAGCAGTACTTC. Residues: CASSYMGTGTYEQYF. This sequence joins TRBV6-5 and TRBJ2-7; 9 bases line up with TRBD1. This CDR3 spans 15 amino acids. The trim removed 2 bases at V and 2 bases at J, leaving 4 bases unmatched. Germline CDR1 MNHEY, CDR2 SVGAGI.

This clone occurred a few times. The V call is TRBV5-8, the J call TRBJ1-4; TRBD1 matches at 10 bases. Germline V gene lookup returns CDR1 SGHTS and CDR2 YDEGEE. The length of the CDR3 is 16 residues. V shed 3 bases and J 0 bases; nucleotides not matched to a gene: 2. CDR3 protein: CASSWGQGTTNEKLFF. Written as DNA, the CDR3 is TGTGCCAGCAGCTGGGGACAGGGGACAACTAATGAAAAACTGTTTTTT.

The gene calls are TRBV19 and TRBJ2-1; the match to TRBD2 covers 10 bases. Germline assignment: CDR1 LNHDA and CDR2 SQIVND (reference sequence). V lost 10 bases to trimming and J lost 9 bases; unmatched junction nucleotides: 9. The CDR3 is 13 amino acids. CDR3 nucleotides: TGTGCCACCGAAGGACTAGCGGTGGGTGAGCAGTTCTTC. Translation gives CATEGLAVGEQFF.

The DNA of the CDR3 is TGTGCCAGCAGCTCGACAGGGGGCGACAACACTGAAGCTTTCTTT. Protein product: CASSSTGGDNTEAFF. The chain couples TRBV7-3 to TRBJ1-1; 10 bases fit TRBD1. The V segment lost 4 bases and the J segment 2 bases; nucleotides outside the gene matches: 4. CDR1 and CDR2 (germline): SGHTA, FQGTGA. CDR3 length: 15 amino acids.

The J gene is TRBJ1-6, the V gene TRBV27; 9 positions match TRBD1. With V trimmed by 2 bases and J by 4 bases, 15 bases remained unmatched. Germline lookup yields CDR1 MNHEY and CDR2 SMNVEV (reference sequence). The CDR3 loop spans 20 amino acids. The CDR3 reads CASSLVPYPTGTGYNSPLHF. CDR3 in DNA: TGTGCCAGCAGTTTAGTGCCCTACCCAACCGGGACAGGGTATAATTCACCCCTCCACTTT.

V usage is TRBV6-2 or TRBV6-3 and J usage is TRBJ2-5, with D perhaps TRBD1 (6 bases). The germline gives CDR1 MNHEY, CDR2 SVGEGT. Trimming removed 2 bases from V and 4 bases from J, with 14 bases in between. This CDR3 has 15 amino acids. The CDR3 sequence is CASSYDWGRPETQYF. In DNA, the CDR3 is TGTGCCAGCAGTTACGATTGGGGGCGCCCAGAGACCCAGTACTTC.

The chain combines TRBV5-4 with TRBJ1-6; D might be TRBD1 (6 bases). The CDR3 is 17 residues long. Germline V gene lookup returns CDR1 SGHNT and CDR2 YYREEE (reference sequence). V was cut by 1 base and J by 5 bases, with 16 bases left in between. The CDR3 region is CASSLRLGGRNNSPLHF. DNA of the CDR3: TGTGCCAGCAGCTTGCGGTTGGGGGGCAGAAATAATTCACCCCTCCACTTT.

J is TRBJ2-1 and V is TRBV4-1; the D gene is possibly TRBD2 (6 bases). This CDR3 has 16 amino acids. From germline, CDR1 is MGHRA and CDR2 YSYEKL. The V end lost 4 bases, the J end lost 8 bases, and 21 bases lay between the germline ends. CDR3 sequence (DNA): TGCGCCAGCAGCCCAGCCGGGACTTCCCTTGGCCATGAGCAGTTCTTC. Amino acid sequence: CASSPAGTSLGHEQFF.

The chain links TRBV14 to TRBJ2-1; tentatively, D is TRBD2 (6 bases). Germline assignment: CDR1 SGHDN and CDR2 FVKESK. V was shortened by 0 bases and J by 5 bases, with 14 bases between the two germline ends. The CDR3 is made up of 16 amino acids. CDR3 coding DNA: TGTGCCAGCAGCCAAGACGCCCGGGACTGGAACAATGAGCAGTTCTTC. It translates to CASSQDARDWNNEQFF. The variable domain in full, with the rest retrieved from reference TRBV14 and TRBJ2-1, is EAGVTQFPSHSVIEKGQTVTLRCDPISGHDNLYWYRRVMGKEIKFLLHFVKESKQDESGMPNNRFLAERTGGTYSTLKVQPAELEDSGVYFCASSQDARDWNNEQFFGPGTRLTVL.

The V and J genes are TRBV5-1 and TRBJ1-2; the D gene is possibly TRBD1 (5 bases). V lost 1 base, J lost 7 bases, and 11 bases lay in between. The CDR3 has 13 amino acids. Germline CDR1 is SGHRS and CDR2 is YFSETQ. The CDR3 coding sequence is TGCGCCAGCAGCTTGCCGACAGCCACTGGCTACACCTTC. Its translation is CASSLPTATGYTF.

This clone has more than one count but fewer than ten. CDR3 protein: CASSASLRDRGRTEAFF. In DNA form, the CDR3 reads TGTGCCAGCAGCGCCTCATTACGAGACAGGGGACGGACTGAAGCTTTCTTT. The chain combines TRBV9 with TRBJ1-1, with 8 bases matching TRBD1. The CDR3 has 17 residues. V lost 3 bases and J lost 5; bases outside the gene matches: 15. Germline V gene data show CDR1 as SGDLS and CDR2 as YYNGEE. The complete variable domain, with remaining parts taken from reference TRBV9 and TRBJ1-1, reads DSGVTQTPKHLITATGQRVTLRCSPRSGDLSVYWYQQSLDQGLQFLIQYYNGEERAKGNILERFSAQQFPDLHSELNLSSLELGDSALYFCASSASLRDRGRTEAFFGQGTRLTVV.

J is TRBJ2-7 and V is TRBV6-1; D may correspond to TRBD1 or TRBD2 (6 bases each). The V end was cut by 2 bases, the J end by 0 bases, with 14 bases between. CDR1 is MNHNS and CDR2 is SASEGT in the germline V gene. The CDR3 runs 16 residues. The CDR3 DNA sequence: TGTGCCAGCAGTGAATCGGGGGCTTATAGCTCCTACGAGCAGTACTTC. Translated, it gives CASSESGAYSSYEQYF.

In nucleotides, the CDR3 is TGTGCCAGCAGTTTAGGGGGGCACTATGGCTACACCTTC. Its translation is CASSLGGHYGYTF. The gene calls are TRBV12-3 or TRBV12-4 and TRBJ1-2, with D maybe TRBD1 (6 bases). CDR3 size: 13 residues. V lost 1 base, J lost 3 bases, and 6 bases lay in between.

Comment on this clone: The same CDR3 can be traced to other DNA sequences in this sample. The J gene is TRBJ2-1, the V gene TRBV29-1; TRBD2 might be the D (6 bases). The CDR3 contains 11 residues. V lost 5 bases, J lost 7 bases, and 9 bases lay in between. Germline V CDR1 and CDR2: SQVTM, ANQGSEA. The CDR3 DNA follows: TGCAGCGTTTTGGGGGGTAATGAGCAGTTCTTC. Translated: CSVLGGNEQFF.

J is TRBJ1-5 and V is TRBV6-2 or TRBV6-3, with D possibly TRBD1 on 6 matching bases. Trimming removed 3 bases from V and 4 bases from J, with 16 bases in between. Germline-derived CDR1 and CDR2 are MNHEY and SVGEGT. The CDR3 sequence is 16 residues long. CDR3 sequence: CASSYYSAGDNQPQHF. The CDR3 nucleotides read TGTGCCAGCAGTTATTATTCCGCAGGGGATAATCAGCCCCAGCATTTT.

V gene TRBV13 combines with J gene TRBJ2-1, with D perhaps assigned TRBD1 or TRBD2 (5 bases each). In germline, CDR1 is PRHDT, CDR2 FYEKMQ (reference sequence). V was trimmed by 3 bases and J by 0 bases, leaving 15 bases between them. This CDR3 has 17 amino acids. This CDR3 reads CASSFDPGPNSYNEQFF. In nucleotides, the CDR3 is TGTGCCAGCAGCTTCGATCCGGGACCCAACTCCTACAATGAGCAGTTCTTC. Using reference TRBV13 and TRBJ2-1 for the parts outside the CDR3, the full variable domain is AAGVIQSPRHLIKEKRETATLKCYPIPRHDTVYWYQQGPGQDPQFLISFYEKMQSDKGSIPDRFSAQQFSDYHSELNMSSLELGDSALYFCASSFDPGPNSYNEQFFGPGTRLTVL.